The 31 T cell receptor beta chains listed next were all sequenced from one sample in a study of molecular identifiers for immune sequencing clone quantification. TCRdb redid the calling of the PCR reads with MiXCR, one entry per CDR3 protein. The sample lists about 630,000 distinct CDR3 sequences; less than 30% were seen once. The sequencing sample was made of naive CD8+ T cells from blood, with Jurkat cell RNA spiked in. Subset denoted: FACS-sorted CD8+CD4-CCR7+CD45RA+ naive T cells. These receptor sequences come from a human donor in good health. Some libraries in this study had Jurkat cell RNA spiked in.

This clonotype appeared many times. The chain employs TRBV4-1 and TRBJ1-3; D is unclear. The CDR3 covers 15 residues. CDR1 is MGHRA, CDR2 YSYEKL, per germline. V was pared by 0 bases and J by 0 bases, with 6 bases between. The CDR3 here is CASSQDLNSGNTIYF. The CDR3 DNA follows: TGCGCCAGCAGCCAAGATCTGAACTCTGGAAACACCATATATTTT.

This clonotype has only a few counts. The chain uses TRBV6-2 or TRBV6-3 and TRBJ2-7, with 7 bases that match TRBD1. Germline V gene lookup returns CDR1 MNHEY and CDR2 SVGEGT. The V gene end was trimmed by 2 bases and the J gene end by 6 bases; junction bases not matched to a gene: 10. The CDR3 contains 15 residues. The CDR3 nucleotides read TGTGCCAGCAGTTACGGGACACCAGACAGGGTCGAGCAGTACTTC. Amino acids: CASSYGTPDRVEQYF.

This clonotype occurred once. This clone may be a read error of a much larger clone one base away. The chain links TRBV4-3 to TRBJ1-3; no definite D call. Germline CDR1 LGHNA, CDR2 YSLEER. The CDR3 runs to 15 residues. In nucleotides, the CDR3 is TGCGCCAGCAGCCTAAATACCTTGACCGGAAACCCCATATATTTT. Protein sequence: CASSLNTLTGNPIYF.

The V gene is TRBV2, the J gene TRBJ1-2; D call uncertain. The length of the CDR3 is 14 residues. The ends were cut back, 2 bases at V and 2 bases at J, with 9 bases in the middle. CDR1 and CDR2 (germline): SNHLY, FYNNEI. In DNA, the CDR3 is TGTGCCAGCAGTGAAAGCAGCACCAACTATGGCTACACCTTC. It codes for CASSESSTNYGYTF.

J is TRBJ2-1 and V is TRBV12-3 or TRBV12-4, with no clear D. V was trimmed by 5 bases and J by 9 bases, leaving 14 bases between them. This CDR3 has 13 amino acids. The CDR3 DNA sequence: TGTGCCAGCAGTCCTAACTGGAGCAGTGAGCAGTTCTTC. It specifies CASSPNWSSEQFF.

As for this clonotype: Possible read error: a much larger clone is one base away. V and J are TRBV24-1 and TRBJ2-3; 9 bases align to TRBD1. Germline lookup yields CDR1 KGHDR and CDR2 SFDVKD. This CDR3 contains 18 residues. The CDR3 coding sequence is TGTGCCACCAGTGACAGTTCAGCGGGACAGGGAAGCACAGATACGCTGTATTTT. Protein sequence: CATSDSSAGQGSTDTLYF.

This clonotype was picked up many times. V gene TRBV4-3 combines with J gene TRBJ2-7; 9 bases align to TRBD1. The ends lost 4 bases at V and 2 bases at J; junction bases unmatched: 9. Germline-derived CDR1 and CDR2 are LGHNA and YSLEER. The CDR3 is made up of 16 amino acids. This chain's CDR3 is CASSPTGQGLPYEQYF. The CDR3 DNA sequence: TGCGCCAGCAGCCCTACCGGACAGGGGTTGCCCTACGAGCAGTACTTC.

This clonotype was counted many times. This sequence joins TRBV30 and TRBJ1-3; D is ambiguous. The CDR3 covers 14 residues. Germline CDR1 is GTSNPN and CDR2 is SVGIG (reference sequence). The V end was cut by 3 bases, the J end by 0 bases, with 9 bases between. The CDR3 sequence: CAWSEGLSGNTIYF. The CDR3 coding sequence is TGTGCCTGGAGCGAGGGTCTCTCTGGAAACACCATATATTTT.

Details on this clonotype: A much larger clone sits a single nucleotide away, making a read error possible. The V call is TRBV9, the J call TRBJ2-2; TRBD2 aligns across 10 bases. V lost 3 bases, J lost 6 bases, and 8 bases stayed unmatched. This CDR3 spans 16 amino acids. CDR1 SGDLS and CDR2 YYNGEE come from the germline V gene. The DNA for the CDR3 is TGTGCCAGCAGCGCGCCTAGCGGGAGCGGGCCCGGGGAGCTGTTTTTT. Protein product: CASSAPSGSGPGELFF.

This clonotype has a handful of counts. The chain couples TRBV3-1 to TRBJ1-2, with TRBD1 identical over 7 bases. This CDR3 spans 15 amino acids. Germline V gene sequence: CDR1 LGHDT, CDR2 YNNKEL (reference sequence). V lost 0 bases to trimming and J lost 1 base; unmatched junction nucleotides: 2. The CDR3 coding sequence is TGTGCCAGCAGCCAAGATGACAGGGTTAACTATGGCTACACCTTC. It encodes CASSQDDRVNYGYTF.

The J gene is TRBJ1-1, the V gene TRBV9; D is undetermined. CDR1 is SGDLS, CDR2 YYNGEE, per germline. V was cut by 0 bases and J by 3 bases, with 6 bases left in between. CDR3 length: 13 residues. The CDR3 spells CASSVGTYTEAFF. The CDR3 DNA sequence: TGTGCCAGCAGCGTAGGGACGTACACTGAAGCTTTCTTT.

This rearrangement joins TRBV30 to TRBJ1-1, with a possible D match to TRBD1 (5 bases). CDR3 length: 14 amino acids. Germline V CDR1 and CDR2: GTSNPN, SVGIG (reference sequence). Trimming removed 8 bases at V and 4 bases at J, with 20 bases between. CDR3 sequence (DNA): TGTGCCACCCACCGGACAACGCGGAGCACTGAAGCTTTCTTT. Encoded protein: CATHRTTRSTEAFF.

Details on this clonotype: This may come from a read error, since a much larger clone is one base off. The rearrangement uses TRBV27 and TRBJ2-5; tentatively, D is TRBD2 (6 bases). V was clipped by 6 bases and J by 5 bases, with 22 bases between them. This CDR3 contains 16 residues. CDR1 MNHEY and CDR2 SMNVEV come from the germline V gene (reference sequence). Written as DNA, the CDR3 is TGTGCCAGCAGCCCCACATTAGCGGAAGGGCCTGAGACCCAGTACTTC. Protein: CASSPTLAEGPETQYF.

A note on this clonotype: It may be a read error: a sequence one base away is much more abundant. The V gene is TRBV2, the J gene TRBJ2-3; D is possibly TRBD1 (6 bases). The CDR3 spans 16 residues. Per germline, CDR1 SNHLY and CDR2 FYNNEI. In nucleotides, the CDR3 is TGTGCCAGCTGTGAACCTTTTGGGGGCCCCTCAGATACGCAGTATTTT. As protein: CASCEPFGGPSDTQYF.

On this clonotype: A much larger clonotype is one base distant, so this may be a read error. The conserved phenylalanine or tryptophan is not found at the CDR3 terminus, so this likely reflects a read error. CDR3 loop: CASSLAPVYTEAFL. CDR3 bases: TGTGCCAGCAGCTTGGCCCCGGTATACACTGAAGCTTTCTTA. The chain uses TRBV5-6 and TRBJ1-1; D is undetermined. V lost 0 bases to trimming and J lost 3 bases, with 9 bases between them. Per the germline V gene, CDR1 is SGHDT and CDR2 is YYEEEE. CDR3 size: 14 residues.

A remark on this clonotype: This may be a read error: a much more frequent sequence differs by one nucleotide. The J gene is TRBJ2-5, the V gene TRBV4-1; 10 nucleotides agree with TRBD1. Germline trimming cut 4 bases from V and 3 bases from J; bases unmatched to any gene: 11. The CDR3 runs 17 residues. Germline assignment: CDR1 MGHRA and CDR2 YSYEKL. CDR3: CASSRLPTGGFKETQYF. In nucleotides, the CDR3 is TGCGCCAGCAGCCGACTACCGACAGGGGGCTTTAAAGAGACCCAGTACTTC.

This clonotype was observed a handful of times. J is TRBJ2-1 and V is TRBV4-1; D might be TRBD1 (6 bases). The CDR3 loop spans 16 amino acids. Trimming took 3 bases from V and 4 from J, leaving 16 bases between them. CDR1 and CDR2 from the germline V gene are MGHRA and YSYEKL. The CDR3 protein is CASSQSGTLNYNEQFF. The CDR3, as DNA: TGCGCCAGCAGCCAGTCCGGGACACTCAATTACAATGAGCAGTTCTTC.

With respect to this clonotype: Sequence at one end of the junction differs from germline and may be a read error. The rearrangement uses TRBV5-1 and TRBJ2-3; D unclear. Per the germline V gene, CDR1 is SGHRS and CDR2 is YFSETQ. The CDR3 is 13 residues long. The CDR3 DNA follows: TGCACCAGCAACCCCGATGTGGCAGATACGCAGTATTTT. This encodes CTSNPDVADTQYF.

There are many counts of this clonotype. This sequence joins TRBV11-2 and TRBJ2-3; a possible D gene is TRBD2 (5 bases). Trimming removed 3 bases from V and 4 bases from J, with 14 bases in between. Germline-derived CDR1 and CDR2 are SGHAT and FQNNGV. CDR3 length equals 15 residues. The CDR3 reads CASSFLAGEADTQYF. The CDR3 bases are TGTGCCAGCAGCTTTCTGGCCGGGGAAGCAGATACGCAGTATTTT. The whole variable domain, remainder taken from reference TRBV11-2 and TRBJ2-3, is EAGVAQSPRYKIIEKRQSVAFWCNPISGHATLYWYQQILGQGPKLLIQFQNNGVVDDSQLPKDRFSAERLKGVDSTLKIQPAKLEDSAVYLCASSFLAGEADTQYFGPGTRLTVL.

This clonotype was seen at least ten times. This sequence joins TRBV11-2 and TRBJ2-3; D unclear. Trimming removed 4 bases at V and 6 bases at J, with 11 bases between. CDR3 length: 13 residues. CDR1 is SGHAT, CDR2 FQNNGV, per germline. CDR3 sequence (DNA): TGTGCCAGCAGCTCGGTCCCCGCGGATACGCAGTATTTT. Translating gives CASSSVPADTQYF.

The sample holds a few counts of this clonotype. The rearrangement joins TRBV6-5 to TRBJ1-1, with TRBD1 as a possible D gene (5 bases). Per germline, CDR1 MNHEY and CDR2 SVGAGI. CDR3 length: 13 residues. Trimming stripped 2 bases from V and 6 bases from J, with 10 bases between. CDR3 region: CASSYAGTSEAFF. As DNA, the CDR3 is TGTGCCAGCAGTTACGCCGGGACTTCTGAAGCTTTCTTT.

Concerning this clonotype itself: This may stem from a read error, because a much larger clone lies one nucleotide away. Without the conserved terminal phenylalanine or tryptophan, this CDR3 likely stems from a read error. The chain carries TRBV7-9 and TRBJ1-1; D is ambiguous. V was pared by 3 bases and J by 8 bases, with 16 bases between. Germline-derived CDR1 and CDR2 are SEHNR and FQNEAQ (reference sequence). The CDR3 totals 14 residues. The CDR3 sequence is CASSLVLGGMEAFL. For the CDR3, the DNA is TGTGCCAGCAGCTTGGTTCTGGGAGGTATGGAAGCTTTCCTT.

This clonotype has just a few counts. The rearrangement links TRBV12-3 or TRBV12-4 to TRBJ2-3, with D perhaps being TRBD1 or TRBD2 (5 bases each). Trimming removed 5 bases at V and 13 bases at J, with 19 bases between. The CDR3 length is 13 residues. The CDR3 nucleotides are TGTGCCAGCAGTAAACCTGGGACCCTTGGGAAGTATTTT. This sequence encodes CASSKPGTLGKYF.

This clonotype was detected only a few times. The chain couples TRBV11-2 to TRBJ1-2, with 7 bases identical to TRBD1. Germline loops: CDR1 SGHAT, CDR2 FQNNGV. Losses at the gene ends were 1 base for V and 5 bases for J; bases not matched to a gene: 4. The CDR3 spans 14 residues. CDR3 residues: CASSLVGQEYGYTF. CDR3 bases: TGTGCCAGCAGCTTAGTAGGACAGGAATATGGCTACACCTTC.

This clonotype was detected ten times or more. The gene calls are TRBV20-1 and TRBJ2-7; tentatively, D is TRBD1 (7 bases). Trimming left V 5 bases short and J 0 bases short, with 14 bases between. The CDR3 loop spans 14 amino acids. In germline, CDR1 is DFQATT, CDR2 SNEGSKA (reference sequence). CDR3 coding DNA: TGCAGTGCTCGGGAGAGGGGGCACTCCTACGAGCAGTACTTC. Amino acid sequence: CSARERGHSYEQYF.

About this clonotype itself: Possible read error: a much larger clone is one base away. The V call is TRBV4-1, the J call TRBJ1-1; no definite D call. V was clipped by 0 bases and J by 6 bases, with 11 bases between them. Germline lookup yields CDR1 MGHRA and CDR2 YSYEKL. The CDR3 covers 14 residues. Here the CDR3 DNA reads TGCGCCAGCAGCCAAGATGCCCCCACCCCTGAAGCTTTCTTT. It encodes CASSQDAPTPEAFF.

This clonotype occurred many times. This sequence joins TRBV20-1 and TRBJ2-2, with 7 bases that match TRBD2. Germline trimming cut 1 base from V and 1 base from J; bases unmatched to any gene: 3. Germline V gives CDR1 DFQATT, CDR2 SNEGSKA (reference sequence). The CDR3 sequence is 15 residues long. The CDR3 reads CSARGSGMNTGELFF. CDR3 DNA sequence: TGCAGTGCTAGAGGCAGCGGGATGAACACCGGGGAGCTGTTTTTT.

In its sample, this clonotype was seen once. This clone may be a read error of a much larger clone one base away. The V gene is TRBV4-3, the J gene TRBJ2-1, with D perhaps being TRBD1 or TRBD2 (6 bases each). This CDR3 has 14 residues. Germline loops: CDR1 LGHNA, CDR2 YSLEER. CDR3 loop: CASSPGGLYDEQFF. The CDR3 coding sequence is TGCGCCAGCAGCCCCGGGGGCCTCTACGATGAGCAGTTCTTC.

The chain links TRBV6-5 to TRBJ2-7, with no clear D. The V and J ends lost 4 bases and 1 base respectively, with 11 bases between them. The germline V gene has CDR1 MNHEY and CDR2 SVGAGI. The CDR3 loop spans 14 amino acids. The CDR3 nucleotides are TGTGCCAGCAGTTGGCGCATAGGGTCCTACGAGCAGTACTTC. Protein product: CASSWRIGSYEQYF.

Many counts were recorded for this clonotype. This sequence joins TRBV6-2 or TRBV6-3 and TRBJ2-7; TRBD2 agrees at 10 bases. V shed 5 bases and J 0 bases; nucleotides not matched to a gene: 4. Looked up from germline, CDR1 is MNHEY and CDR2 is SVGEGT. CDR3 size: 15 residues. The CDR3 region has the DNA TGTGCCAGCAGTGCCCGGACTAGCGGCTCCTACGAGCAGTACTTC. Translating it yields CASSARTSGSYEQYF.

The sample holds many counts of this clonotype. The rearrangement joins TRBV29-1 to TRBJ1-2; 9 bases map to TRBD1. Germline V gene data show CDR1 as SQVTM and CDR2 as ANQGSEA. V lost 1 base, J lost 3 bases, and 9 bases stayed unmatched. The CDR3 runs to 16 residues. DNA of the CDR3: TGCAGCGTTGAAGCCATCACAGGGGGCGGAGACTATGGCTACACCTTC. This encodes CSVEAITGGGDYGYTF.